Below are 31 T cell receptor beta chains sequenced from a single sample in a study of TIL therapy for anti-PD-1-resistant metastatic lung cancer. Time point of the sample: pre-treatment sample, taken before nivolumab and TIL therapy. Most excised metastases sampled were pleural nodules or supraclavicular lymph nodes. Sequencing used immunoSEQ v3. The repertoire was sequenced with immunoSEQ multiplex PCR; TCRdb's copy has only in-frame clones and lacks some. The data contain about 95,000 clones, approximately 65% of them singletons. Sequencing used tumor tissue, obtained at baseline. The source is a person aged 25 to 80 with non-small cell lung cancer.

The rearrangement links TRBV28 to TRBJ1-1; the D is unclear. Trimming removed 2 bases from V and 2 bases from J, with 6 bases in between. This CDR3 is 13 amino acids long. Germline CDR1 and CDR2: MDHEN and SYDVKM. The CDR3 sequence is CASSLNRNTEAFF. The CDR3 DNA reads TGTGCCAGCAGTTTAAACAGAAACACTGAAGCTTTCTTT.

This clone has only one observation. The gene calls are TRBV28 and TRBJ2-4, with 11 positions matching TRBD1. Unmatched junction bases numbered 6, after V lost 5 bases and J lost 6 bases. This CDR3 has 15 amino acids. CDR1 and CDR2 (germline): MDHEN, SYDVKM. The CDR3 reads CASSTPGTGGNIQYF. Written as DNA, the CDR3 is TGTGCCAGCAGTACCCCCGGGACAGGGGGAAACATTCAGTACTTC.

The CDR3 loop reads CASSRDSLETQYF. The CDR3 nucleotides read TGTGCCAGCAGCCGGGACAGCCTAGAGACCCAGTACTTC. The V and J genes are TRBV12-3 or TRBV12-4 and TRBJ2-5; 7 positions agree with TRBD1. Trimming removed 6 bases from V and 4 bases from J; junction bases left unmatched: 5. The CDR3 is 13 amino acids.

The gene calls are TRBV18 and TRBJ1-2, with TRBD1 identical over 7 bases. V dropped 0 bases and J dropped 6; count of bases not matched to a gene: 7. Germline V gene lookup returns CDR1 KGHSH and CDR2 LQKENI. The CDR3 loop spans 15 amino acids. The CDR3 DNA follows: TGTGCCAGCTCACCACCCTCGGGACAGAAAAATGGCTACACCTTC. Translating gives CASSPPSGQKNGYTF.

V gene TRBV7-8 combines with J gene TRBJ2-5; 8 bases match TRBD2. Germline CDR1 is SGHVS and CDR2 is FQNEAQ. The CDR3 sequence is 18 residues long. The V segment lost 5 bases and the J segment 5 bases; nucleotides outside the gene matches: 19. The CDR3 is CASSGRGLAGVLGETQYF. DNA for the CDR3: TGTGCCAGCAGCGGGAGGGGTCTAGCGGGTGTCTTAGGGGAGACCCAGTACTTC.

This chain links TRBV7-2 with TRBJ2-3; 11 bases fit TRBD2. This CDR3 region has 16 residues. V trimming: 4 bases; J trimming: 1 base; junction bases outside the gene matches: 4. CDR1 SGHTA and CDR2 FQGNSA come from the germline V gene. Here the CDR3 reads CASSSYSGGGTDTQYF. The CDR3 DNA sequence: TGTGCCAGCAGCTCCTATAGCGGGGGGGGCACAGATACGCAGTATTTT.

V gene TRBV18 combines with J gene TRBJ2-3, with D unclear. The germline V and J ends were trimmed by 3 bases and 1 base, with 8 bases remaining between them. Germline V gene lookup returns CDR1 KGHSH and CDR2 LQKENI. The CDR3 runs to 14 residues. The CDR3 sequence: CASSPGRGTDTQYF. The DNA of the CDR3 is TGTGCCAGCTCACCCGGCCGGGGCACAGATACGCAGTATTTT.

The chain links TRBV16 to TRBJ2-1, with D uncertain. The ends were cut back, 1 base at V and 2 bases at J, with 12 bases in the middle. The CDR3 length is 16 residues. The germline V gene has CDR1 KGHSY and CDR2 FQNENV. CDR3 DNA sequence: TGTGCCAGCAGCCAATTCGCTGTTTCAACCTACAATGAGCAGTTCTTC. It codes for CASSQFAVSTYNEQFF.

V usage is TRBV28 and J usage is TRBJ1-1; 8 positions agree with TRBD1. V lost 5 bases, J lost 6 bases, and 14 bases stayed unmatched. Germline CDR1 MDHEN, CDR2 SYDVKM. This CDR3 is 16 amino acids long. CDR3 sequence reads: CASSPARTGGGAEAFF. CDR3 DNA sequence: TGTGCCAGCAGTCCAGCGCGTACAGGGGGTGGGGCTGAAGCTTTCTTT.

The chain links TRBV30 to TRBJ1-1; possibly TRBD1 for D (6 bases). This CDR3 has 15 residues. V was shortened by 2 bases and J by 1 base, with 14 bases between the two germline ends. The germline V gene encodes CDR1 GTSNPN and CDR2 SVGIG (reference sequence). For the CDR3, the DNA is TGTGCCTGGAGTCCAAAAACAGGGTCGAACACTGAAGCTTTCTTT. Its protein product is CAWSPKTGSNTEAFF.

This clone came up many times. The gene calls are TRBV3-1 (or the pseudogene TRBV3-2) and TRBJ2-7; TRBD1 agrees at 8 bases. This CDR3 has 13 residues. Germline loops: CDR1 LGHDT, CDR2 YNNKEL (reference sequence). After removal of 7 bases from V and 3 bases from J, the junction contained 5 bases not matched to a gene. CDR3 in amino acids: CASTRTGYYEQYF. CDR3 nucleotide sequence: TGTGCCAGCACCCGGACAGGGTACTACGAGCAGTACTTC.

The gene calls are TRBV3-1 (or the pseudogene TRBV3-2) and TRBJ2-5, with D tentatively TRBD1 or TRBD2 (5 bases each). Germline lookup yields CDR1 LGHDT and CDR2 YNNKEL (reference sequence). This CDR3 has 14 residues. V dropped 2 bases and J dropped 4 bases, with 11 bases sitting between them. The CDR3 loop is CASSQSEGRETQYF. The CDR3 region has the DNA TGTGCCAGCAGCCAAAGTGAGGGGAGAGAGACCCAGTACTTC.

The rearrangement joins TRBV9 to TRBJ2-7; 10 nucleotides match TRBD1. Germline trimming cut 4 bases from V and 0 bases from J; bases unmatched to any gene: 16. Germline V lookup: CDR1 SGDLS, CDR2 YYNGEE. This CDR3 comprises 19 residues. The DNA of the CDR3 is TGTGCCAGCAGCATCACACCGGGACAGGGGACTTTTAGCTCCTACGAGCAGTACTTC. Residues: CASSITPGQGTFSSYEQYF.

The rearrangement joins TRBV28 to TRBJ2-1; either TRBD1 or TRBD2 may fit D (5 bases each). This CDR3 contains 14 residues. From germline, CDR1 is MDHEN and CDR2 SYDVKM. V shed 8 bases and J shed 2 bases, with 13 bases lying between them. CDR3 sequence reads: CASGIGGPYNEQFF. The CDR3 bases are TGTGCCAGCGGAATTGGGGGACCCTACAATGAGCAGTTCTTC.

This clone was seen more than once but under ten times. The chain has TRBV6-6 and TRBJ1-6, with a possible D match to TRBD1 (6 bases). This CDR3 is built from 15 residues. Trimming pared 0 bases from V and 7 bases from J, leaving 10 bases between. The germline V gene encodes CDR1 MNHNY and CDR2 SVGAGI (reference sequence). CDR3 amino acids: CASSYSAGVNSPLHF. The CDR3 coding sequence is TGTGCCAGCAGTTACTCTGCAGGGGTGAATTCACCCCTCCACTTT.

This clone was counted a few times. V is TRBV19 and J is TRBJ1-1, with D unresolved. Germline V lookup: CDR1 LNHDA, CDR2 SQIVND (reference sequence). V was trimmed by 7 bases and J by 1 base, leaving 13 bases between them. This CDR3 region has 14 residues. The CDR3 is CASTSLSTNTEAFF. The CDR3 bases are TGTGCCAGTACCTCGCTGAGCACGAACACTGAAGCTTTCTTT.

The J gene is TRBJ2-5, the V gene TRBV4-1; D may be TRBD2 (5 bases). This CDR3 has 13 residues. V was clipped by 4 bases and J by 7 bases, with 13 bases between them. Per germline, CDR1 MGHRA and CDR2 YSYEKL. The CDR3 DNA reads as TGCGCCAGCAGCCCCCACCCCGAGGGGACCCAGTACTTC. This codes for CASSPHPEGTQYF.

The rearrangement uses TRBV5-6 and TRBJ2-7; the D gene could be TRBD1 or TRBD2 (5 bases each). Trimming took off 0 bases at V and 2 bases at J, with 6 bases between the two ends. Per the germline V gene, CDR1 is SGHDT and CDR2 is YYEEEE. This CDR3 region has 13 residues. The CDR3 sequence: CASSLGGPYEQYF. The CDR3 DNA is TGTGCCAGCAGCTTGGGGGGACCCTACGAGCAGTACTTC.

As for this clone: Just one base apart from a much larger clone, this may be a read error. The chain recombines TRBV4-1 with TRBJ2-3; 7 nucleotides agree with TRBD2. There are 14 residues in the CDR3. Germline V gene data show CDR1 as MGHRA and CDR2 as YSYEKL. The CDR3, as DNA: TGCGCCAACAGCCTCGGGGGAGGGGAAGATACGCAGTATTTT. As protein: CANSLGGGEDTQYF.

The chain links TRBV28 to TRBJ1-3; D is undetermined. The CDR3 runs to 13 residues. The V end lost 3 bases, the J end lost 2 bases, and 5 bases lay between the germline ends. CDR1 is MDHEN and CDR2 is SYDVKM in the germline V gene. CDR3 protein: CASSFLAGNTIYF. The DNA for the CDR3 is TGTGCCAGCAGTTTCCTGGCTGGAAACACCATATATTTT.

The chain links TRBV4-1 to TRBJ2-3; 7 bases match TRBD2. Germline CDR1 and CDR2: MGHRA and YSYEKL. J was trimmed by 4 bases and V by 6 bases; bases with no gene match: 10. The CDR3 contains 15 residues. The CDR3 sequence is CASRAGPGRADTQYF. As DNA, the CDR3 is TGCGCCAGCAGGGCGGGTCCAGGGAGGGCAGATACGCAGTATTTT.

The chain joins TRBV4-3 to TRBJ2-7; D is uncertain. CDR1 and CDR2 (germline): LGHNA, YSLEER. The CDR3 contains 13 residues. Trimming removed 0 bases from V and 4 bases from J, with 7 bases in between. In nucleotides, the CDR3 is TGCGCCAGCAGCCAAGAGGATGGATACGAGCAGTACTTC. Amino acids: CASSQEDGYEQYF.

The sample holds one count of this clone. The CDR3 sequence: CASSRGQGGLEPQHF. CDR3 sequence (DNA): TGTGCCAGCAGCCGGGGACAGGGTGGTTTGGAGCCCCAGCATTTT. The J gene is TRBJ1-5, the V gene TRBV6-5; 9 bases map to TRBD1. CDR1 is MNHEY and CDR2 is SVGAGI in the germline V gene. The CDR3 has 15 amino acids. Trimming cost V 6 bases and J 8 bases; bases outside gene matches: 11.

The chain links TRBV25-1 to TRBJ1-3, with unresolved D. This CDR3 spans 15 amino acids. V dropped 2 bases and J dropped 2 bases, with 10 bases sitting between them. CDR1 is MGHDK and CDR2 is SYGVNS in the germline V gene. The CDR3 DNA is TGTGCCAGCAGTGAACTCGGTGTTGCTGGAAACACCATATATTTT. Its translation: CASSELGVAGNTIYF.

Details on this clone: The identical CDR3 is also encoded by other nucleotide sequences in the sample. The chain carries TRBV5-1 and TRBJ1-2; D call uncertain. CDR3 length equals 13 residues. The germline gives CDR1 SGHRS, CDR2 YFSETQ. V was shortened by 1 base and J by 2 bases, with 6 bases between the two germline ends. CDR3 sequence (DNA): TGCGCCAGCAGCTTGACGGCGAACTATGGCTACACCTTC. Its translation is CASSLTANYGYTF.

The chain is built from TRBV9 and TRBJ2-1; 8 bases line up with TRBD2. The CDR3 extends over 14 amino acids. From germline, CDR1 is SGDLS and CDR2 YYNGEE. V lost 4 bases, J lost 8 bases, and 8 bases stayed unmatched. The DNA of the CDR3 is TGTGCCAGCAGCTTAGCGACTAGCGCCGATGAGCAGTTCTTC. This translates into CASSLATSADEQFF.

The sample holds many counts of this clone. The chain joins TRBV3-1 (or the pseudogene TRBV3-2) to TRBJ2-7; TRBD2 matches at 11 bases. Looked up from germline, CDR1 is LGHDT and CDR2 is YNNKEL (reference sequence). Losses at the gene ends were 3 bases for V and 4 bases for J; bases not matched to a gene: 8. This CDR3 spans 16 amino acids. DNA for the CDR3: TGTGCCAGCAGCCAGATAACTAGCGGGAGAACATACGAGCAGTACTTC. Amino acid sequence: CASSQITSGRTYEQYF.

CDR3 in DNA: TGTGCCAGCAGAAAATCGACCGATTATAGCAATCAGCCCCAGCATTTT. It specifies CASRKSTDYSNQPQHF. The chain links TRBV2 to TRBJ1-5, with D unclear. The CDR3 totals 16 residues. Germline lookup yields CDR1 SNHLY and CDR2 FYNNEI. Deletions cut 6 bases from V and 0 bases from J, with 15 bases between.

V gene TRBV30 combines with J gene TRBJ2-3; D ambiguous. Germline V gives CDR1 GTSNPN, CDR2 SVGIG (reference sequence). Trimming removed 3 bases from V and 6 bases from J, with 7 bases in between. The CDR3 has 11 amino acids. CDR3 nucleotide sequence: TGTGCCTGGAGGTTTTGGGATACGCAGTATTTT. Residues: CAWRFWDTQYF.

The DNA of the CDR3 is TGTGCCAGCGCAACTAGCGGGAACACCGGGGAGCTGTTTTTT. This encodes CASATSGNTGELFF. The chain employs TRBV11-2 and TRBJ2-2; 8 positions match TRBD2. CDR1 SGHAT and CDR2 FQNNGV come from the germline V gene. Trimming removed 8 bases from V and 1 base from J; junction bases left unmatched: 3. The length of the CDR3 is 14 residues.

CDR3 in amino acids: CASSPSQRNTEAFF. In DNA form, the CDR3 reads TGTGCCAGCTCCCCGTCGCAGCGAAACACTGAAGCTTTCTTT. J is TRBJ1-1 and V is TRBV18; no reliable D call. Per germline, CDR1 KGHSH and CDR2 LQKENI. Trimming took off 6 bases at V and 2 bases at J, with 13 bases between the two ends. There are 14 residues in the CDR3.